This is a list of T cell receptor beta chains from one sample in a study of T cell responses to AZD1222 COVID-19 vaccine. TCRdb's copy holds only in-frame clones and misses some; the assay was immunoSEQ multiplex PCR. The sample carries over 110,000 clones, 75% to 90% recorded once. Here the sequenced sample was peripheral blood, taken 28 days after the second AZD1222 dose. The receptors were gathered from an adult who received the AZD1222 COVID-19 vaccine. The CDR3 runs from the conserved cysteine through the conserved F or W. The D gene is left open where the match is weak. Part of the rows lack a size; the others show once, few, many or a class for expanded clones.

cdr3_nt: TGTGCCAGCAGCTTAGAGGGAGAGACCCAGTACTTC
cdr3_aa: CASSLEGETQYF
v_call: TRBV11-2
clone_size: few
j_call: TRBJ2-5
d_call: -

cdr3_nt: TGTGCCAGCCGACTCGACAGGGGAGGGGGGCAGCCCCAGCATTTT
cdr3_aa: CASRLDRGGGQPQHF
v_call: TRBV2
clone_size: -
j_call: TRBJ1-5
d_call: TRBD1

cdr3_nt: TGCGCCAGCAGCCAAGGACAGGTTTCGACAGATACGCAGTATTTT
cdr3_aa: CASSQGQVSTDTQYF
v_call: TRBV4-1
clone_size: -
j_call: TRBJ2-3
d_call: -

cdr3_nt: TGTGCCAGCAGTTACTCGCAGGTGGGAGTCTACGAGCAGTACTTC
cdr3_aa: CASSYSQVGVYEQYF
v_call: TRBV6-5
clone_size: -
j_call: TRBJ2-7
d_call: -

cdr3_nt: TGTGCCAGCAGCCAAGGATCATTAGCGGGAGGCTACACAGATACGCAGTATTTT
cdr3_aa: CASSQGSLAGGYTDTQYF
v_call: TRBV3-1/TRBV3-2
clone_size: -
j_call: TRBJ2-3
d_call: TRBD2

cdr3_nt: TGTGCCAGCAGTGAAGCGGCTTTGGGAGCGCGGGGTCTAAATGAAAAACTGTTTTTT
cdr3_aa: CASSEAALGARGLNEKLFF
v_call: TRBV6-1
clone_size: once
j_call: TRBJ1-4
d_call: -

cdr3_nt: TGTGCCAGCACTCCCTCCCAAGGAAACACCATATATTTT
cdr3_aa: CASTPSQGNTIYF
v_call: TRBV2
clone_size: -
j_call: TRBJ1-3
d_call: -

cdr3_nt: TGTGCCAGCAGCTTAGCGGGGGACTTGACGGCTTTCTTT
cdr3_aa: CASSLAGDLTAFF
v_call: TRBV7-9
clone_size: -
j_call: TRBJ1-1
d_call: -

cdr3_nt: TGTGCCAGCAGCCGACCCCCTACAGTGAATTCACCCCTCCACTTT
cdr3_aa: CASSRPPTVNSPLHF
v_call: TRBV14
clone_size: -
j_call: TRBJ1-6
d_call: -

cdr3_nt: TGTGCCAGCACGTATGGAGGACAGGGAGGCACTGAAGCTTTCTTT
cdr3_aa: CASTYGGQGGTEAFF
v_call: TRBV6-5
clone_size: -
j_call: TRBJ1-1
d_call: TRBD1

cdr3_nt: TGCGCCAGCAGCGGAACAGGGGACACTGAAGCTTTCTTT
cdr3_aa: CASSGTGDTEAFF
v_call: TRBV5-1
clone_size: -
j_call: TRBJ1-1
d_call: TRBD1

cdr3_nt: TGTGCCTGGATTCTGATGAACACTGAAGCTTTCTTT
cdr3_aa: CAWILMNTEAFF
v_call: TRBV30
clone_size: -
j_call: TRBJ1-1
d_call: -

cdr3_nt: TGCGCCAGCTCCCTGTCTGCGGGAGAGCAGTTCTTC
cdr3_aa: CASSLSAGEQFF
v_call: TRBV10-1
clone_size: -
j_call: TRBJ2-1
d_call: -

cdr3_nt: TGTGCTAGCAGCCAACAGGGAAGGGGCACCGGGGAGCTGTTTTTT
cdr3_aa: CASSQQGRGTGELFF
v_call: TRBV7-7
clone_size: once
j_call: TRBJ2-2
d_call: -

cdr3_nt: TGTGCCAGCAGTGAATTTTTAGGGGAACAGCCCCAGCATTTT
cdr3_aa: CASSEFLGEQPQHF
v_call: TRBV25-1
clone_size: -
j_call: TRBJ1-5
d_call: -

cdr3_nt: TGTGCCTGGGCCGGGACAGGGGCGGGAAACACCATATATTTT
cdr3_aa: CAWAGTGAGNTIYF
v_call: TRBV30
clone_size: -
j_call: TRBJ1-3
d_call: TRBD1

cdr3_nt: TGTGCCAGCAGCCAAGGAGTCGGGGGAAACTATGGCTACACCTTC
cdr3_aa: CASSQGVGGNYGYTF
v_call: TRBV3-1/TRBV3-2
clone_size: -
j_call: TRBJ1-2
d_call: -

cdr3_nt: TGTGCCAGTAGTATTGGAAGGAGCTCTGGAAACACCATATATTTT
cdr3_aa: CASSIGRSSGNTIYF
v_call: TRBV19
clone_size: -
j_call: TRBJ1-3
d_call: -

cdr3_nt: TGTGCCAGCAGCGGGTCCCAGGGGTTCACTGAAGCTTTCTTT
cdr3_aa: CASSGSQGFTEAFF
v_call: TRBV6-5
clone_size: -
j_call: TRBJ1-1
d_call: -

cdr3_nt: TGCGCCAGCAGCTTGGACGTCCTCGGGAAACAGTACTTC
cdr3_aa: CASSLDVLGKQYF
v_call: TRBV5-1
clone_size: -
j_call: TRBJ2-4
d_call: -

cdr3_nt: TGTGCCAGCAGTTTCCCGGTGGGGGGCTCTGGAAACACCATATATTTT
cdr3_aa: CASSFPVGGSGNTIYF
v_call: TRBV28
clone_size: -
j_call: TRBJ1-3
d_call: -

cdr3_nt: TGCGCCAGCAGCTACGACAGGGGTGTGGATGGAAACACCATATATTTT
cdr3_aa: CASSYDRGVDGNTIYF
v_call: TRBV5-1
clone_size: -
j_call: TRBJ1-3
d_call: TRBD1

cdr3_nt: TGTGCCAGCAGCTCAGGGTTATATGGCTACACCTTC
cdr3_aa: CASSSGLYGYTF
v_call: TRBV7-2
clone_size: -
j_call: TRBJ1-2
d_call: -

cdr3_nt: TGTGCCAGCAGTCTTCCCTCCTACGAGCAGTACTTC
cdr3_aa: CASSLPSYEQYF
v_call: TRBV11-2
clone_size: few
j_call: TRBJ2-7
d_call: -

cdr3_nt: TGTGCCAGCAAAGGTCCGCACAGAAACACCATATATTTT
cdr3_aa: CASKGPHRNTIYF
v_call: TRBV28
clone_size: -
j_call: TRBJ1-3
d_call: -

cdr3_nt: TGTGCCTGGGTGAGGGACAGACCTCATTATGGCTACACCTTC
cdr3_aa: CAWVRDRPHYGYTF
v_call: TRBV30
clone_size: -
j_call: TRBJ1-2
d_call: TRBD1

cdr3_nt: TGTGCCAGCAGCCCCCAGTATTTCGGGGAGCTGTTTTTT
cdr3_aa: CASSPQYFGELFF
v_call: TRBV6-5
clone_size: -
j_call: TRBJ2-2
d_call: -

cdr3_nt: TGTGCCAGCAGCCCCGGGACTAACCGCTACGAGCAGTACTTC
cdr3_aa: CASSPGTNRYEQYF
v_call: TRBV27
clone_size: -
j_call: TRBJ2-7
d_call: TRBD2

cdr3_nt: TGTGCCAGCAAGACAGGGGAGGCCACTGAAGCTTTCTTT
cdr3_aa: CASKTGEATEAFF
v_call: TRBV2
clone_size: -
j_call: TRBJ1-1
d_call: TRBD1

cdr3_nt: TGTGCCAGCAGCGTGCTTGGGACAGGAGGTGAAAAACTGTTTTTT
cdr3_aa: CASSVLGTGGEKLFF
v_call: TRBV9
clone_size: once
j_call: TRBJ1-4
d_call: TRBD1

cdr3_nt: TGCAGTGCTGACAGGGCGCACACCATATATTTT
cdr3_aa: CSADRAHTIYF
v_call: TRBV20-1
clone_size: -
j_call: TRBJ1-3
d_call: TRBD1

cdr3_nt: TGTGCCAGCAGGGGACAGGGCATGAACACTGAAGCTTTCTTT
cdr3_aa: CASRGQGMNTEAFF
v_call: TRBV25-1
clone_size: -
j_call: TRBJ1-1
d_call: TRBD1

cdr3_nt: TGTGCCAGCACGCCGGAGGGGCGCCGTACTGAAGCTTTCTTT
cdr3_aa: CASTPEGRRTEAFF
v_call: TRBV6-5
clone_size: -
j_call: TRBJ1-1
d_call: -

cdr3_nt: TGTGCCAGCAGTCAGGGGGCAACCTACGAGCAGTACTTC
cdr3_aa: CASSQGATYEQYF
v_call: TRBV6-2/TRBV6-3
clone_size: once
j_call: TRBJ2-7
d_call: TRBD1

cdr3_nt: TGTGCCAGCAGTCTAGGCATTCACTCTGGAAACACCATATATTTT
cdr3_aa: CASSLGIHSGNTIYF
v_call: TRBV6-5
clone_size: -
j_call: TRBJ1-3
d_call: -

cdr3_nt: TGTGCCAGCAGCCCTACGGACACGAACACTGAAGCTTTCTTT
cdr3_aa: CASSPTDTNTEAFF
v_call: TRBV11-2
clone_size: -
j_call: TRBJ1-1
d_call: -

cdr3_nt: TGTGCCAGCAGGCAGACTGGGGAGACCCAGTACTTC
cdr3_aa: CASRQTGETQYF
v_call: TRBV6-5
clone_size: -
j_call: TRBJ2-5
d_call: -

cdr3_nt: TGTGCCAGCAGTCCCCCTCACGAATCGGGCTACACCTTC
cdr3_aa: CASSPPHESGYTF
v_call: TRBV2
clone_size: -
j_call: TRBJ1-2
d_call: -

cdr3_nt: TGTGCCAGTAGTATGAGAACAGGGAATGTTGAAAAACTGTTTTTT
cdr3_aa: CASSMRTGNVEKLFF
v_call: TRBV19
clone_size: -
j_call: TRBJ1-4
d_call: -

cdr3_nt: TGTGCCACTATATTCGGCGGGAGTTCAGATACGCAGTATTTT
cdr3_aa: CATIFGGSSDTQYF
v_call: TRBV6-6
clone_size: -
j_call: TRBJ2-3
d_call: TRBD2

cdr3_nt: TGCAGCCACACCTCTGCGAGGGAGCAGTTCTTC
cdr3_aa: CSHTSAREQFF
v_call: TRBV29-1
clone_size: -
j_call: TRBJ2-1
d_call: -

cdr3_nt: TGCGCCAGCAGCCACCCGCCGTGGACAGCGGATAATGAAAAACTGTTTTTT
cdr3_aa: CASSHPPWTADNEKLFF
v_call: TRBV4-1
clone_size: -
j_call: TRBJ1-4
d_call: -

cdr3_nt: TGTGCCAGCAGTTTATCGCCGGGAGCTCGCCATTATGGCTACACCTTC
cdr3_aa: CASSLSPGARHYGYTF
v_call: TRBV27
clone_size: -
j_call: TRBJ1-2
d_call: -

cdr3_nt: TGTGCCAGCAGCCCCTTGGGGGGAGCGAACACCGGGGAGCTGTTTTTT
cdr3_aa: CASSPLGGANTGELFF
v_call: TRBV7-9
clone_size: -
j_call: TRBJ2-2
d_call: -

cdr3_nt: TGTGCCAGCAGTTTAGTAGGGGACAGCCACAATGAGCAGTTCTTC
cdr3_aa: CASSLVGDSHNEQFF
v_call: TRBV27
clone_size: -
j_call: TRBJ2-1
d_call: TRBD1

cdr3_nt: TGTGCCAGCAAGACACAGGGGAGGGCTGAAGCTTTCTTT
cdr3_aa: CASKTQGRAEAFF
v_call: TRBV6-5
clone_size: -
j_call: TRBJ1-1
d_call: TRBD1

cdr3_nt: TGTGCCAGTTGTTCCTTTGTGACTAGCGGGGGGTTTAACATTCAGTACTTC
cdr3_aa: CASCSFVTSGGFNIQYF
v_call: TRBV28
clone_size: -
j_call: TRBJ2-4
d_call: TRBD2

cdr3_nt: TGTGCCAGCAGTTTATTCTCTAGCGGGAGCTTCACCGGGGAGCTGTTTTTT
cdr3_aa: CASSLFSSGSFTGELFF
v_call: TRBV27
clone_size: -
j_call: TRBJ2-2
d_call: TRBD2

cdr3_nt: TGTGCCAGCAGCCGACCGGGACAGAACACCGGGGAGCTGTTTTTT
cdr3_aa: CASSRPGQNTGELFF
v_call: TRBV7-6
clone_size: -
j_call: TRBJ2-2
d_call: -

cdr3_nt: TGTGCCAGCAGCCAAGATTCAGGGGACGAGCAGTACTTC
cdr3_aa: CASSQDSGDEQYF
v_call: TRBV4-2
clone_size: few
j_call: TRBJ2-7
d_call: -

cdr3_nt: TGTGCCAGTAGTATAGAAGGGGAAAGGGCTCAGCCCCAGCATTTT
cdr3_aa: CASSIEGERAQPQHF
v_call: TRBV19
clone_size: -
j_call: TRBJ1-5
d_call: -

cdr3_nt: TGTGCCAGTAGTATGGGGGGGACCGATAATTCACCCCTCCACTTT
cdr3_aa: CASSMGGTDNSPLHF
v_call: TRBV19
clone_size: -
j_call: TRBJ1-6
d_call: -

cdr3_nt: TGCGCCAGCAGCCAGGCGGGCAGGGGGCAGGGTAATTCACCCCTCCACTTT
cdr3_aa: CASSQAGRGQGNSPLHF
v_call: TRBV4-3
clone_size: -
j_call: TRBJ1-6
d_call: TRBD1

cdr3_nt: TGTGCCAGCAGCCAGGGGCGGGGGGCTGGAGCTTTCTTT
cdr3_aa: CASSQGRGAGAFF
v_call: TRBV14
clone_size: -
j_call: TRBJ1-1
d_call: -

cdr3_nt: TGTGCCAGTACCTATGGGGACAGGGAAGGAAAACTGTTTTTT
cdr3_aa: CASTYGDREGKLFF
v_call: TRBV19
clone_size: -
j_call: TRBJ1-4
d_call: TRBD1

cdr3_nt: TGTGCCACCAGTCCAATAGCGGGGGGTATGAGCGGGGAGCAGTTCTTC
cdr3_aa: CATSPIAGGMSGEQFF
v_call: TRBV24-1
clone_size: -
j_call: TRBJ2-1
d_call: TRBD2

cdr3_nt: TGTGCCAGCAGCGTAGTTGCTAGCGGGAGTTTTGGTGAGACCCAGTACTTC
cdr3_aa: CASSVVASGSFGETQYF
v_call: TRBV9
clone_size: -
j_call: TRBJ2-5
d_call: TRBD2

cdr3_nt: TGTGCCAGCAGCTTGGGCTCCTCCAGGGCTTTCTTT
cdr3_aa: CASSLGSSRAFF
v_call: TRBV5-4
clone_size: -
j_call: TRBJ1-1
d_call: -

cdr3_nt: TGTGCCAGCAGTCGGACAGTAAACACCGGGGAGCTGTTTTTT
cdr3_aa: CASSRTVNTGELFF
v_call: TRBV28
clone_size: -
j_call: TRBJ2-2
d_call: -

cdr3_nt: TGTGCCAGTAGTATTCGGGGACAGGTTGAAAAACTGTTTTTT
cdr3_aa: CASSIRGQVEKLFF
v_call: TRBV19
clone_size: -
j_call: TRBJ1-4
d_call: TRBD1